This entry lists 30 T cell receptor beta chains sequenced from one sample in a study of radiation and T cells in renal cell carcinoma. Time point meaning: blood 4 weeks post-SBRT, at nephrectomy. Documented treatment: 15 Gy SBRT to primary tumor, nephrectomy 4 weeks later. TCRdb's table, derived via immunoSEQ multiplex PCR, lists solely in-frame clones and lacks some. The sample lists 150,000 to 200,000 clones, about 88% occurring once. The material was blood, obtained from a patient whose treatment included radiotherapy and nephrectomy. These TCRs come from a woman in her forties or fifties with renal cell carcinoma.

The chain employs TRBV21-1 and TRBJ1-2; the D call TRBD1 from the table was never checked on the DNA. TRBV21-1 is termed a pseudogene. The CDR3 length is 13 residues. CDR3 residues: CASSKRDRGGYTF. DNA for the CDR3: TGTGCCAGCAGCAAAAGGGACAGGGGAGGCTACACCTTC.

This chain connects TRBV5-1 to TRBJ2-5; 10 positions agree with TRBD2. The germline V gene has CDR1 SGHRS and CDR2 YFSETQ. The CDR3 consists of 17 residues. V gave up 0 bases and J gave up 0 bases; unmatched junction bases: 5. The CDR3 bases are TGCGCCAGCAGCTTGGTCCTAGCGGGGGCCAACCAAGAGACCCAGTACTTC. Its protein is CASSLVLAGANQETQYF.

The gene calls are TRBV10-3 and TRBJ1-5; perhaps TRBD1 as D (5 bases). This CDR3 is built from 14 residues. Germline V gene lookup returns CDR1 ENHRY and CDR2 SYGVKD. Trimming removed 3 bases from V and 5 bases from J, with 11 bases in between. The CDR3 coding sequence is TGTGCCATCAGTGATTCACGGGGGTATCAGCCCCAGCATTTT. It codes for CAISDSRGYQPQHF.

This chain joins TRBV5-6 and TRBJ1-5; weak D call: TRBD1 (5 bases). Trimming took off 0 bases at V and 7 bases at J, with 14 bases between the two ends. CDR1 is SGHDT, CDR2 YYEEEE, per germline. The CDR3 runs to 15 residues. CDR3 sequence reads: CASSLGQGGWQPQHF. As DNA, the CDR3 is TGTGCCAGCAGCTTGGGCCAGGGCGGCTGGCAGCCCCAGCATTTT.

The chain combines TRBV9 with TRBJ1-2; D is unclear. Trimming cost V 0 bases and J 8 bases, with 5 bases left between them. CDR1 and CDR2 (germline): SGDLS, YYNGEE. The CDR3 length is 11 residues. The CDR3 nucleotides are TGTGCCAGCAGCGTAGGGGGAGGCTACACCTTC. Its protein product is CASSVGGGYTF. Full variable domain (remainder filled in from reference TRBV9 and TRBJ1-2): DSGVTQTPKHLITATGQRVTLRCSPRSGDLSVYWYQQSLDQGLQFLIQYYNGEERAKGNILERFSAQQFPDLHSELNLSSLELGDSALYFCASSVGGGYTFGSGTRLTVV.

This chain links TRBV4-3 with TRBJ2-1, with 7 bases fitting TRBD2. Trimming cost V 0 bases and J 9 bases; bases outside gene matches: 11. This CDR3 comprises 16 residues. The germline V gene encodes CDR1 LGHNA and CDR2 YSLEER. CDR3 coding DNA: TGCGCCAGCAGCCAAGATCTCCAGCGGGGATTGGTTGAGCAGTTCTTC. Encoded protein: CASSQDLQRGLVEQFF.

This sequence joins TRBV4-1 and TRBJ2-5; TRBD1 is a possible D gene (5 bases). Germline V gene data show CDR1 as MGHRA and CDR2 as YSYEKL. This CDR3 comprises 13 residues. Trimming stripped 6 bases from V and 2 bases from J, with 10 bases between. For the CDR3, the DNA is TGCGCCAGCAGAAAGGGGCCTCAAGAGACCCAGTACTTC. It translates to CASRKGPQETQYF.

This clone was counted a single time. The chain has TRBV19 and TRBJ2-3; maybe TRBD2 (6 bases). The V end was cut by 8 bases, the J end by 3 bases, with 15 bases between. The CDR3 totals 14 residues. Germline lookup yields CDR1 LNHDA and CDR2 SQIVND (reference sequence). The CDR3 DNA reads as TGTGCCAGTGCCGGGAGATGGAGTACAGATACGCAGTATTTT. Encoded protein: CASAGRWSTDTQYF.

The chain combines TRBV6-5 with TRBJ2-7, with D possibly matching TRBD2 (5 bases). The CDR3 loop spans 15 amino acids. V was clipped by 6 bases and J by 0 bases, with 15 bases between them. Germline values: CDR1 MNHEY, CDR2 SVGAGI. The CDR3 sequence is CASSKLVVGSYEQYF. The CDR3 DNA sequence: TGTGCCAGCAGCAAACTAGTTGTGGGCTCCTACGAGCAGTACTTC.

The J gene is TRBJ1-5, the V gene TRBV5-1, with no clear D. The CDR3 is 15 amino acids. CDR1 SGHRS and CDR2 YFSETQ come from the germline V gene. Trimming stripped 0 bases from V and 3 bases from J, with 10 bases between. The CDR3 nucleotides are TGCGCCAGCAGCTTGGCGTCCGGCAACAATCAGCCCCAGCATTTT. Amino acid sequence: CASSLASGNNQPQHF.

This chain joins TRBV30 and TRBJ1-2; 8 nucleotides align to TRBD1. Germline V gene data show CDR1 as GTSNPN and CDR2 as SVGIG (reference sequence). V lost 0 bases and J lost 6; bases outside the gene matches: 3. CDR3 length equals 13 residues. The CDR3 nucleotides are TGTGCCTGGAGTGTTGACAGGGGAAATGGCTACACCTTC. Protein product: CAWSVDRGNGYTF.

V gene TRBV9 combines with J gene TRBJ2-1; D might be TRBD1 (6 bases). Trimming shortened V by 0 bases and J by 2 bases, and 12 bases separated the two germline ends. Per germline, CDR1 SGDLS and CDR2 YYNGEE. The CDR3 runs 16 residues. CDR3 sequence (DNA): TGTGCCAGCAGCGTAGGGACAGTAGACGCCTACAATGAGCAGTTCTTC. This codes for CASSVGTVDAYNEQFF.

The V gene is TRBV11-2, the J gene TRBJ2-3; D remains unclear. This CDR3 spans 15 amino acids. Germline V lookup: CDR1 SGHAT, CDR2 FQNNGV. Between the trimmed V and J ends, which lost 3 bases and 2 bases, there was a span of 12 bases. CDR3 sequence reads: CASSFKAANTDTQYF. The CDR3 bases are TGTGCCAGCAGCTTTAAGGCCGCAAACACAGATACGCAGTATTTT.

A few counts support this clone. The chain combines TRBV6-1 with TRBJ1-2; TRBD1 might be the D (6 bases). Per germline, CDR1 MNHNS and CDR2 SASEGT. The CDR3 sequence is 14 residues long. Trimming removed 4 bases from V and 5 bases from J, with 14 bases in between. The CDR3, as DNA: TGTGCCAGCAGTGGAGGAGGTCAGGGGTATGGCTACACCTTC. As protein: CASSGGGQGYGYTF.

The chain links TRBV5-5 to TRBJ2-3; 8 positions match TRBD2. Trimming cost V 4 bases and J 2 bases; bases outside gene matches: 9. The CDR3 runs 16 residues. Germline CDR1 SGHKS, CDR2 YYEKEE (reference sequence). The CDR3 here is CASSPTGGTATDTQYF. The CDR3, as DNA: TGTGCCAGCAGCCCAACGGGGGGGACGGCCACAGATACGCAGTATTTT.

This clone was seen just once. The genes are TRBV18 and TRBJ1-1; D ambiguous. The CDR3 extends over 13 amino acids. CDR1 KGHSH and CDR2 LQKENI come from the germline V gene. V shed 1 base and J shed 7 bases, with 10 bases lying between them. For the CDR3, the DNA is TGTGCCAGCTCACCACGGAGGGATCTTGAAGCTTTCTTT. Its translation is CASSPRRDLEAFF.

CDR3 protein: CASSLAGAGGQPQHF. The CDR3 DNA is TGTGCCAGCAGCTTAGCGGGAGCAGGAGGTCAGCCCCAGCATTTT. The V call is TRBV7-9, the J call TRBJ1-5; no clear D. CDR1 and CDR2 (germline): SEHNR, FQNEAQ (reference sequence). The CDR3 sequence is 15 residues long. V was shortened by 0 bases and J by 6 bases, with 12 bases between the two germline ends.

V gene TRBV5-1 combines with J gene TRBJ2-3; D might be TRBD2 (5 bases). The CDR3 spans 14 residues. V lost 0 bases to trimming and J lost 6 bases, with 11 bases between them. CDR1 SGHRS and CDR2 YFSETQ come from the germline V gene. In nucleotides, the CDR3 is TGCGCCAGCAGCTTGGTGGGGAGAACTGATACGCAGTATTTT. This sequence encodes CASSLVGRTDTQYF.

The chain has TRBV7-9 and TRBJ1-3; TRBD1 might be the D (5 bases). In germline, CDR1 is SEHNR, CDR2 FQNEAQ (reference sequence). This CDR3 is 14 amino acids long. V was cut by 5 bases and J by 3 bases, with 11 bases left in between. The CDR3 DNA reads TGTGCCAGCAGCCTCGGGACTTTTGGAAACACCATATATTTT. This gives the protein CASSLGTFGNTIYF. Variable domain in full (rest from reference TRBV7-9 and TRBJ1-3): DTGVSQNPRHKITKRGQNVTFRCDPISEHNRLYWYRQTLGQGPEFLTYFQNEAQLEKSRLLSDRFSAERPKGSFSTLEIQRTEQGDSAMYLCASSLGTFGNTIYFGEGSWLTVV.

This chain uses TRBV6-1 with TRBJ1-1; D unclear. CDR3 length equals 14 residues. The V and J ends lost 5 bases and 7 bases respectively, with 17 bases between them. The V gene's germline CDR1 is MNHNS and CDR2 SASEGT. This CDR3 reads CASSSTGTFGEAFF. DNA for the CDR3: TGTGCCAGCAGTTCAACGGGAACCTTTGGTGAAGCTTTCTTT.

This chain uses TRBV4-1 with TRBJ2-7; D ambiguous. This CDR3 contains 14 residues. V lost 1 base and J 3 bases, leaving 10 bases between the germline ends. Germline CDR1 and CDR2: MGHRA and YSYEKL. CDR3 sequence (DNA): TGCGCCAGCAGCCAAGGTTACAGCTACTACGAGCAGTACTTC. Translation gives CASSQGYSYYEQYF.

This rearrangement joins TRBV7-2 to TRBJ1-4; unclear D gene. This CDR3 has 13 amino acids. Germline V lookup: CDR1 SGHTA, CDR2 FQGNSA. V was clipped by 7 bases and J by 2 bases, with 8 bases between them. CDR3 bases: TGTGCCAGCACCCGAGGCACTAATGAAAAACTGTTTTTT. Amino acid sequence: CASTRGTNEKLFF.

Turning to this clone: The same CDR3 can be traced to other DNA sequences in this sample. This chain joins TRBV25-1 and TRBJ2-5; D is perhaps TRBD1 (8 bases). The CDR3 extends over 14 amino acids. V was cut by 3 bases and J by 5 bases, with 13 bases left in between. CDR1 is MGHDK and CDR2 is SYGVNS in the germline V gene. Written as DNA, the CDR3 is TGTGCCAGCAGTGACAACAGGGGGGGGGAGACCCAGTACTTC. This sequence encodes CASSDNRGGETQYF.

This clone came up a few times. Other DNA sequences from this sample encode an identical CDR3 as well. This chain uses TRBV7-2 with TRBJ1-6, with D perhaps TRBD1 (5 bases). Germline CDR1 and CDR2: SGHTA and FQGNSA. V was pared by 1 base and J by 10 bases, with 8 bases between. The CDR3 has 13 residues. The CDR3: CASSLGEGSPLHF. The CDR3 coding sequence is TGTGCCAGCAGCTTAGGAGAGGGGTCACCCCTCCACTTT.

This chain connects TRBV11-2 to TRBJ1-3; D unclear. Trimming removed 5 bases from V and 2 bases from J, with 16 bases in between. CDR1 and CDR2 (germline): SGHAT, FQNNGV. This CDR3 comprises 16 residues. The DNA of the CDR3 is TGTGCCAGCAGCCTCACACATGGTCTCGCTGGAAACACCATATATTTT. Translating it yields CASSLTHGLAGNTIYF.

This chain joins TRBV19 and TRBJ1-1, with a possible D match to TRBD1 (5 bases). In germline, CDR1 is LNHDA, CDR2 SQIVND (reference sequence). V dropped 3 bases and J dropped 6 bases, with 14 bases sitting between them. The CDR3 is made up of 14 amino acids. As DNA, the CDR3 is TGTGCCAGTAGTATTGGTTGGGGGAGGCCTGAAGCTTTCTTT. Translating it yields CASSIGWGRPEAFF. The full variable domain, its missing parts supplied by reference TRBV19 and TRBJ1-1, is DGGITQSPKYLFRKEGQNVTLSCEQNLNHDAMYWYRQDPGQGLRLIYYSQIVNDFQKGDIAEGYSVSREKKESFPLTVTSAQKNPTAFYLCASSIGWGRPEAFFGQGTRLTVV.

The chain employs TRBV10-2 and TRBJ2-5; D gene ambiguous. Germline V lookup: CDR1 WSHSY, CDR2 SAAADI. V was shortened by 4 bases and J by 2 bases, with 14 bases between the two germline ends. The CDR3 has 15 residues. The CDR3 loop is CASSVSSGSQETQYF. For the CDR3, the DNA is TGCGCCAGCAGTGTATCGTCGGGTAGTCAAGAGACCCAGTACTTC.

In regard to this clone: Other DNA sequences in the sample encode the same CDR3. The chain has TRBV6-1 and TRBJ2-3; 13 bases fit TRBD2. Germline V CDR1 and CDR2: MNHNS, SASEGT. J was trimmed by 3 bases and V by 3 bases; bases with no gene match: 3. CDR3 length equals 16 residues. The CDR3 nucleotides are TGTGCCAGCAGTGAGGGACTAGCGGGGACAACAGATACGCAGTATTTT. As protein: CASSEGLAGTTDTQYF.

The CDR3 sequence: CASSDPDRLNYGYTF. The CDR3 region has the DNA TGTGCCAGCAGTGACCCGGACAGGCTGAACTATGGCTACACCTTC. V and J are TRBV6-1 and TRBJ1-2; the match to TRBD1 covers 7 bases. The length of the CDR3 is 15 residues. Germline assignment: CDR1 MNHNS and CDR2 SASEGT. V shed 3 bases and J 2 bases; nucleotides not matched to a gene: 6.

This clone was seen only a few times. The rearrangement uses TRBV5-6 and TRBJ1-1; 7 bases align to TRBD1. The CDR3 spans 16 residues. V lost 2 bases to trimming and J lost 0 bases; unmatched junction nucleotides: 7. Germline V gene lookup returns CDR1 SGHDT and CDR2 YYEEEE. Written as DNA, the CDR3 is TGTGCCAGCAGCTTTGGACAGGTCTTAATGAACACTGAAGCTTTCTTT. It translates to CASSFGQVLMNTEAFF.